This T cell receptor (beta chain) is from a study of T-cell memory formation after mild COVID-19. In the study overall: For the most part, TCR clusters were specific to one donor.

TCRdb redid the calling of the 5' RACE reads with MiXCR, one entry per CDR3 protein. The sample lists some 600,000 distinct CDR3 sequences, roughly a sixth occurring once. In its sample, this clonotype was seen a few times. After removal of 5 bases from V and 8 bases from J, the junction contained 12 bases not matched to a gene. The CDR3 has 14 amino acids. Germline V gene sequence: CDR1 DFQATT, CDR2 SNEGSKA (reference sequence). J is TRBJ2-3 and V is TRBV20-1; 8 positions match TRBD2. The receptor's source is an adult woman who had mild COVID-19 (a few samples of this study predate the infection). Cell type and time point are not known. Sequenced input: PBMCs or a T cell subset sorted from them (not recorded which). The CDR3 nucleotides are TGCAGTGCTCGAAGCCTGGGACTAGACAGTACGCAGTATTTT. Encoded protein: CSARSLGLDSTQYF.